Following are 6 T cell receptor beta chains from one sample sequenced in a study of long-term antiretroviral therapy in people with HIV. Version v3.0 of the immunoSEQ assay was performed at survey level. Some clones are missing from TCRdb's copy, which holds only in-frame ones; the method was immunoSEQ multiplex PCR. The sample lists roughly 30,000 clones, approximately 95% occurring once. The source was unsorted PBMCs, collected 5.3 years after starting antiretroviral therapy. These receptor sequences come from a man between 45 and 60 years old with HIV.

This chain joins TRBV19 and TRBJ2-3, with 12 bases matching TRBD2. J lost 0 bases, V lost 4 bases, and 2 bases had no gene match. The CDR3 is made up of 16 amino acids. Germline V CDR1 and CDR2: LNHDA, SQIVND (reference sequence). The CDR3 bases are TGTGCCAGTAGTAAGGGACTAGCGGGTAGCACAGATACGCAGTATTTT. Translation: CASSKGLAGSTDTQYF.

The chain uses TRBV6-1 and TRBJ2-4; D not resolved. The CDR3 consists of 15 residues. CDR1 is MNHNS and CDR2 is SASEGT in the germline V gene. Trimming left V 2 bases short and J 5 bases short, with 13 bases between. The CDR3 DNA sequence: TGTGCCAGCAGTGAACAAACCAGTTGGGAAAACATTCAGTACTTC. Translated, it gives CASSEQTSWENIQYF.

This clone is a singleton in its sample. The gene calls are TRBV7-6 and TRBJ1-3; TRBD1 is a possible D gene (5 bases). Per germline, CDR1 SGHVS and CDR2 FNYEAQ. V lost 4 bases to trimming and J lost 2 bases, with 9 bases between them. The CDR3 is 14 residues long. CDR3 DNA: TGTGCCAGCAGCTCGGGGGGACCTGGAAACACCATATATTTT. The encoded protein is CASSSGGPGNTIYF.

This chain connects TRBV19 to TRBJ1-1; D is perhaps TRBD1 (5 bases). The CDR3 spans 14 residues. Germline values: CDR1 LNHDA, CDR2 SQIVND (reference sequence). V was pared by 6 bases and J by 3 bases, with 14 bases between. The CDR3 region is CASRWGTRDTEAFF. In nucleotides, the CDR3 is TGTGCCAGTAGGTGGGGCACGAGGGACACTGAAGCTTTCTTT.

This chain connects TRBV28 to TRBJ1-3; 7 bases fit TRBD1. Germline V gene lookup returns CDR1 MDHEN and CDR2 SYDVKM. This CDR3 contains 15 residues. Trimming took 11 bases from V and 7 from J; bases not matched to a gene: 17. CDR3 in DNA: TGTGCCTCCAGAGGCGACAGGGAAAGGGTCAACACCATATATTTT. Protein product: CASRGDRERVNTIYF.

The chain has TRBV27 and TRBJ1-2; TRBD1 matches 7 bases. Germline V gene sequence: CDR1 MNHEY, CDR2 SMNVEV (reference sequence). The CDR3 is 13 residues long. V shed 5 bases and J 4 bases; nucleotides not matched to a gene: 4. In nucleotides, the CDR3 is TGTGCCAGCAGTACGACAGGGATCTATGGCTACACCTTC. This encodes CASSTTGIYGYTF.